This is a list of T cell receptor beta chains from one sample in a study of beta chain features in type 1 diabetes. Sequencing used immunoSEQ multiplex PCR; TCRdb keeps in-frame clones, though not all of them. Among hundreds of thousands of clones listed, around 15% were seen once. Sequenced input: naive CD4+ T cells from blood. These receptors were obtained from a man aged 18-30 years with type 1 diabetes. Each CDR3 is given with its conserved first and last residue. The D gene is left open where the match is weak. Not every row has a clone size; where given, it reads once, few, many or a size class.

TRBJ2-1,TRBV5-6,-,-,CASSLDWRGSYNEQFF,TGTGCCAGCAGCTTAGACTGGCGGGGCTCCTACAATGAGCAGTTCTTC
TRBJ1-1,TRBV15,few,-,CATSRDVGNTEAFF,TGTGCCACCAGCAGAGATGTTGGGAACACTGAAGCTTTCTTT
TRBJ1-1,TRBV29-1,-,-,CSSWDGGTEAFF,TGCAGCTCCTGGGACGGGGGAACTGAAGCTTTCTTT
TRBJ2-3,TRBV30,-,TRBD1,CARDRGTDTQYF,TGTGCCCGGGACAGGGGGACAGATACGCAGTATTTT
TRBJ2-2,TRBV6-5,-,-,CASSPLNTGELFF,TGTGCCAGCAGTCCCTTGAACACCGGGGAGCTGTTTTTT
TRBJ1-2,TRBV5-4,-,TRBD1,CASSLLSDRLYGYTF,TGTGCCAGCAGCCTCTTATCGGACAGGTTGTATGGCTACACCTTC
TRBJ2-7,TRBV9,few,-,CASSVPGERQYF,TGTGCCAGCAGCGTTCCAGGGGAACGGCAGTACTTC
TRBJ2-1,TRBV7-9,few,-,CASSFPSTRYNEQFF,TGTGCCAGCAGCTTTCCCTCGACTCGCTACAATGAGCAGTTCTTC
TRBJ1-2,TRBV7-2,-,-,CASSSQVPNYGYTF,TGTGCCAGCAGCTCCCAGGTCCCTAACTATGGCTACACCTTC
TRBJ1-1,TRBV30,-,-,CAWSPTPNTEAFF,TGTGCCTGGAGTCCAACACCGAACACTGAAGCTTTCTTT
TRBJ2-3,TRBV4-2,-,-,CASSPELGLDTQYF,TGTGCCAGCAGCCCCGAACTAGGGTTGGATACGCAGTATTTT
TRBJ2-2,TRBV29-1,few,TRBD1,CSVRGQQNTGELFF,TGCAGCGTTAGGGGGCAACAGAACACCGGGGAGCTGTTTTTT
TRBJ2-2,TRBV2,-,-,CASSDGQARLVNTGELFF,TGTGCCAGCAGTGACGGACAGGCGCGACTAGTGAACACCGGGGAGCTGTTTTTT
TRBJ2-1,TRBV18,few,-,CASSPGRNEQFF,TGTGCCAGCTCACCGGGTAGGAATGAGCAGTTCTTC
TRBJ2-7,TRBV7-9,-,-,CASSLLYEQYF,TGTGCCAGCAGCTTACTATACGAGCAGTACTTC
TRBJ1-6,TRBV19,once,-,CASHMSPSTDNSPLHF,TGTGCCAGTCATATGTCCCCGTCGACCGATAATTCACCCCTCCACTTT
TRBJ1-4,TRBV4-1,-,-,CASSQDRGLTWGTNEKLFF,TGCGCCAGCAGCCAAGATCGTGGGCTGACCTGGGGAACTAATGAAAAACTGTTTTTT
TRBJ1-2,TRBV29-1,-,-,CSGKDGKGGYTF,TGCAGCGGGAAAGACGGGAAGGGCGGCTACACCTTC
TRBJ2-7,TRBV27,few,-,CASSPHLGEQYF,TGTGCCAGCAGTCCACACCTCGGAGAGCAGTACTTC
TRBJ1-3,TRBV5-1,few,TRBD1,CASSEGQFGNTIYF,TGCGCCAGCAGCGAGGGACAGTTTGGAAACACCATATATTTT
TRBJ1-3,TRBV6-5,few,TRBD1,CASSMDRVSGNTIYF,TGTGCCAGCAGTATGGACAGGGTCTCTGGAAACACCATATATTTT
TRBJ1-1,TRBV4-1,few,TRBD1,CASSQDPTRQGASTEAFF,TGCGCCAGCAGCCAAGACCCCACTCGACAGGGGGCAAGCACTGAAGCTTTCTTT
TRBJ2-5,TRBV7-2,-,-,CASSLVSGFRETQYF,TGTGCCAGCAGCTTAGTTTCCGGGTTCCGAGAGACCCAGTACTTC
TRBJ1-5,TRBV2,few,-,CASRDPNQPQHF,TGTGCCAGCAGGGACCCCAATCAGCCCCAGCATTTT
TRBJ2-2,TRBV7-2,few,-,CASSFYITGELFF,TGTGCCAGCAGCTTTTATATCACCGGGGAGCTGTTTTTT
TRBJ2-3,TRBV25-1,-,TRBD1,CASSAGQSTDTQYF,TGTGCCAGCAGTGCGGGACAGAGCACAGATACGCAGTATTTT
TRBJ2-2,TRBV30,-,-,CAWSQGTTGTGELFF,TGTGCCTGGAGTCAGGGCACTACGGGCACCGGGGAGCTGTTTTTT
TRBJ2-1,TRBV9,few,-,CASSVAGSFNNEQFF,TGTGCCAGCAGCGTAGCCGGCAGTTTCAACAATGAGCAGTTCTTC
TRBJ1-5,TRBV6-1,few,-,CASSWTAPQPQHF,TGTGCCAGCAGCTGGACCGCTCCTCAGCCCCAGCATTTT
TRBJ2-3,TRBV13,few,TRBD2,CASSLGTSGAGDTQYF,TGTGCCAGCAGCTTAGGAACTAGCGGGGCCGGAGATACGCAGTATTTT
TRBJ2-3,TRBV5-1,few,-,CASSPEGTAVGDTQYF,TGCGCCAGCAGCCCTGAGGGGACCGCAGTGGGAGATACGCAGTATTTT
TRBJ1-1,TRBV6-5,few,TRBD1,CASSFRQGEAFF,TGTGCCAGCAGTTTTCGACAGGGGGAAGCTTTCTTT
TRBJ2-2,TRBV2,-,-,CASSVIAGPGVFF,TGTGCCAGCAGTGTAATTGCAGGGCCGGGGGTGTTTTTT
TRBJ1-2,TRBV18,-,-,CASSPAGYGYTF,TGTGCCAGCTCACCGGCGGGCTATGGCTACACCTTC
TRBJ1-1,TRBV9,-,TRBD1,CASSRQGGNTEAFF,TGTGCCAGCAGCAGACAGGGTGGAAACACTGAAGCTTTCTTT